This T cell receptor beta chain originates from a study of blood T cell repertoires in COVID-19. As for the study in general: In each case, the material was cDNA or gDNA derived from T cells, B-cell-depleted T cells, or PBMCs.

As handled by the study authors: Nucleated cell number was recorded as an estimate derived from reference gene primer amplification. Sequencing used immunoSEQ multiplex PCR; TCRdb keeps in-frame clones, though not all of them. The DNA was the basis for D and trimming; V, J and clone size are from that table. The repertoire has about 160,000 clones, around 85% of them found once; the top ten carry about 5.8%. Adults between about 18 and 89 years of age took part from about 24 US areas. Cohort placement rested on clinical history that participants reported themselves. The germline V gene encodes CDR1 KGHSH and CDR2 LQKENI. The ends lost 0 bases at V and 7 bases at J; junction bases unmatched: 4. This CDR3 has 17 residues.

The chain employs TRBV18 and TRBJ2-2, with 14 bases that match TRBD2. The clonotype was recovered from a woman aged 40 to 50 with acute COVID-19. What was sequenced was PBMCs or T cells enriched from blood (not recorded which). The CDR3: CASSPPFGLAGGGELFF. The CDR3 nucleotides read TGTGCCAGCTCACCACCGTTCGGACTAGCGGGAGGCGGGGAGCTGTTTTTT.